This T cell receptor (beta chain) was documented in a study of metastatic and nonmetastatic thyroid tumors. No patient received treatment before thyroid surgery. Trimming took off 1 base at V and 5 bases at J, with 11 bases between the two ends. This CDR3 region has 14 residues. The germline V gene encodes CDR1 MNHNS and CDR2 SASEGT. TCRdb reanalyzed the PCR reads via MiXCR. The top ten clones hold 9.5% to 15% of a sample with roughly 72,000 clones, 18% of them seen once. This clone was counted many times. The TCR originated in a female donor with papillary thyroid cancer or a benign thyroid nodule (not recorded which). Some clones in this sample may be carry-over from other donors' samples. The sequencing input was blood. The chain links TRBV6-1 to TRBJ1-1, with D uncertain. CDR3 region: CASSEGAIGTEAFF. The CDR3 DNA sequence: TGTGCCAGCAGTGAAGGGGCAATTGGGACTGAAGCTTTCTTT.